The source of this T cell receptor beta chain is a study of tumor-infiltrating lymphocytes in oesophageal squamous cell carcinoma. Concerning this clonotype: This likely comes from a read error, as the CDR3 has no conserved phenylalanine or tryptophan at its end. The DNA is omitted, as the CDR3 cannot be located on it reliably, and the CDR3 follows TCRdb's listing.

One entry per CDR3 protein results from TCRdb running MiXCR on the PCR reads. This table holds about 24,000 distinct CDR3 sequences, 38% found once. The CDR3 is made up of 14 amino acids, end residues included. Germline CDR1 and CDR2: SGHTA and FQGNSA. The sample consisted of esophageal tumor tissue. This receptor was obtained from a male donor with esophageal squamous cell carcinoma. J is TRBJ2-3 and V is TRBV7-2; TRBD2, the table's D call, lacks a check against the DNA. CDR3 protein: CASSLLGPQQFFGP.